Listed here are 26 T cell receptor beta chains from one sample, sequenced in a study of PD-L1 blockade in urothelial cancer (TCRdb year 2017). The method was the immunoSEQ multiplex PCR assay. TCRdb stores this immuneACCESS table with in-frame sequences only. Part of the clones is absent; in the studies checked, under half of the shortfall reflects unresolved V genes, and no reason is known for the rest. The sample table shows approximately 94,000 clones, and 87% are seen once. Of the sample, about 2% is held by the ten largest clones. Interpreted using the paper, the time point label stands for: pretreatment peripheral blood. The input for sequencing was PBMCs, taken around atezolizumab (anti-PD-L1) treatment. These receptors came from a man in his 60s with urothelial cancer.

The genes are TRBV13 and TRBJ2-7, with 8 bases identical to TRBD2. The CDR3 sequence is 16 residues long. CDR1 is PRHDT and CDR2 is FYEKMQ in the germline V gene (reference sequence). V shed 3 bases and J 6 bases; nucleotides not matched to a gene: 13. In DNA form, the CDR3 reads TGTGCCAGCAGCTTTCGGATACGGGGGGGCCCGGTCGAGCAGTACTTC. Translated, it gives CASSFRIRGGPVEQYF.

The V call is TRBV5-1, the J call TRBJ1-3, with D unresolved. This CDR3 contains 15 residues. Germline V lookup: CDR1 SGHRS, CDR2 YFSETQ. Trimming took off 2 bases at V and 3 bases at J, with 12 bases between the two ends. In DNA, the CDR3 is TGCGCCAGCAGCTTTTCCGATGAGGATGGAAACACCATATATTTT. Translating it yields CASSFSDEDGNTIYF.

V is TRBV5-1 and J is TRBJ2-1; 14 nucleotides line up with TRBD2. This CDR3 region has 14 residues. The V and J ends lost 4 bases and 6 bases, in that order; junction bases with no gene match: 0. CDR1 SGHRS and CDR2 YFSETQ come from the germline V gene. CDR3 residues: CASSGTSGGNEQFF. The CDR3 bases are TGCGCCAGCAGCGGGACTAGCGGGGGCAATGAGCAGTTCTTC.

This clone was seen once. The chain joins TRBV11-2 to TRBJ2-4; 9 bases are shared with TRBD2. J gave up 2 bases and V 2 bases, and 4 bases lay outside the gene matches. This CDR3 spans 16 amino acids. Germline CDR1 SGHAT, CDR2 FQNNGV. DNA for the CDR3: TGTGCCAGCAGCTTACTGGCGGGGGGGACCAAAAACATTCAGTACTTC. Its protein product is CASSLLAGGTKNIQYF.

This chain joins TRBV6-5 and TRBJ1-6, with 7 bases aligning to TRBD1. Germline-derived CDR1 and CDR2 are MNHEY and SVGAGI. J lost 7 bases, V lost 6 bases, and 6 bases had no gene match. The CDR3 consists of 14 residues. CDR3 coding DNA: TGTGCCAGCAGGTCACCGACAGGGAATTCACCCCTCCACTTT. Protein product: CASRSPTGNSPLHF.

The rearrangement uses TRBV29-1 and TRBJ2-1; the D gene is possibly TRBD2 (6 bases). The CDR3 spans 13 residues. Deletions cut 8 bases from V and 5 bases from J, with 16 bases between. The germline CDR1 and CDR2 sequences are SQVTM and ANQGSEA. CDR3 DNA sequence: TGCAGCTTGGGGACGGGGGAGGACAATGAGCAGTTCTTC. This translates into CSLGTGEDNEQFF.

This clone was observed a single time. The V call is TRBV30, the J call TRBJ1-5, with 7 bases lining up with TRBD1. This CDR3 spans 12 amino acids. Germline V lookup: CDR1 GTSNPN, CDR2 SVGIG (reference sequence). The V and J ends lost 4 bases and 9 bases, in that order; junction bases with no gene match: 6. For the CDR3, the DNA is TGTGCCTGGACTGACAGGGTTTCGCCCCAGCATTTT. Protein sequence: CAWTDRVSPQHF.

This sequence joins TRBV27 and TRBJ2-1, with 9 bases lining up with TRBD2. Germline values: CDR1 MNHEY, CDR2 SMNVEV (reference sequence). The junction had 6 bases not matched to a gene; V was cut back by 6 bases and J by 6 bases. This CDR3 comprises 14 residues. The CDR3 nucleotides read TGTGCCAGCAGATTAGCGGGAGCGACCAATGAGCAGTTCTTC. This gives the protein CASRLAGATNEQFF.

The chain is built from TRBV27 and TRBJ2-2; 15 bases are a match to TRBD2. This CDR3 contains 18 residues. The germline gives CDR1 MNHEY, CDR2 SMNVEV (reference sequence). Trimming removed 8 bases from V and 5 bases from J; junction bases left unmatched: 12. The CDR3 coding sequence is TGTGCCAGCTGCCCAGGACTAGCGGGAGGGCCGTATACCGGGGAGCTGTTTTTT. It translates to CASCPGLAGGPYTGELFF.

This clone was detected once. This rearrangement joins TRBV5-5 to TRBJ1-2; a possible D gene is TRBD1 (6 bases). V lost 1 base and J lost 4, with 14 bases in between. Germline CDR1 is SGHKS and CDR2 is YYEKEE (reference sequence). CDR3 length equals 15 residues. The CDR3, as DNA: TGTGCCAGCAGCTTGTTAGGCAGGGGTAGCTATGGCTACACCTTC. Its protein product is CASSLLGRGSYGYTF.

The gene calls are TRBV10-1 and TRBJ2-3; 7 nucleotides match TRBD1. V lost 9 bases to trimming and J lost 1 base; unmatched junction nucleotides: 16. This CDR3 is built from 17 residues. CDR1 is WNHNN, CDR2 SYGVQD, per germline (reference sequence). The CDR3 sequence: CARGRWGTASRTDTQYF. DNA for the CDR3: TGCGCCAGGGGTCGGTGGGGGACAGCCAGTCGCACAGATACGCAGTATTTT.

The rearrangement joins TRBV9 to TRBJ2-1; possible D gene TRBD1, 6 bases. The V end was cut by 1 base, the J end by 6 bases, with 20 bases between. This CDR3 spans 17 amino acids. The germline V gene has CDR1 SGDLS and CDR2 YYNGEE. CDR3 coding DNA: TGTGCCAGCAGCGTAAGCGGAAGGGGGACGGCCGGCAATGAGCAGTTCTTC. Its protein is CASSVSGRGTAGNEQFF.

This clone was recorded only once. The chain links TRBV11-3 to TRBJ2-1, with 7 bases that match TRBD2. The junction had 7 bases not matched to a gene; V was cut back by 5 bases and J by 6 bases. This CDR3 is built from 14 residues. Looked up from germline, CDR1 is SGHNT and CDR2 is YENEEA. CDR3 in DNA: TGTGCCAGCAGCCCTGAGACGGGAGGCAATGAGCAGTTCTTC. Translated, it gives CASSPETGGNEQFF.

V usage is TRBV2 and J usage is TRBJ2-3; the match to TRBD2 covers 9 bases. The CDR3 length is 14 residues. V gave up 11 bases and J gave up 1 base; unmatched junction bases: 7. Germline CDR1 reads SNHLY; CDR2 reads FYNNEI. CDR3 DNA sequence: TGTGCCGCAGCGCGGGAGGGGGGCACAGATACGCAGTATTTT. This gives the protein CAAAREGGTDTQYF.

The chain has TRBV5-1 and TRBJ2-7, with TRBD2 as a possible D gene (6 bases). The CDR3 is made up of 15 amino acids. CDR1 SGHRS and CDR2 YFSETQ come from the germline V gene. The germline V and J ends were trimmed by 4 bases and 2 bases, with 16 bases remaining between them. The CDR3 DNA follows: TGCGCCAGCAGCCCCCAGGGAGGATCCGCCTACGAGCAGTACTTC. It specifies CASSPQGGSAYEQYF. Looking up the rest from reference TRBV5-1 and TRBJ2-7 gives the full variable domain: KAGVTQTPRYLIKTRGQQVTLSCSPISGHRSVSWYQQTPGQGLQFLFEYFSETQRNKGNFPGRFSGRQFSNSRSEMNVSTLELGDSALYLCASSPQGGSAYEQYFGPGTRLTVT.

The V gene is TRBV11-2, the J gene TRBJ1-1, with D possibly TRBD1 on 5 matching bases. CDR1 is SGHAT, CDR2 FQNNGV, per germline. The CDR3 totals 14 residues. The germline V and J ends were trimmed by 3 bases and 6 bases, with 14 bases remaining between them. The CDR3 loop is CASSFTAGLAEAFF. CDR3 sequence (DNA): TGTGCCAGCAGCTTTACGGCAGGGCTCGCTGAAGCTTTCTTT. Looking up the rest from reference TRBV11-2 and TRBJ1-1 gives the full variable domain: EAGVAQSPRYKIIEKRQSVAFWCNPISGHATLYWYQQILGQGPKLLIQFQNNGVVDDSQLPKDRFSAERLKGVDSTLKIQPAKLEDSAVYLCASSFTAGLAEAFFGQGTRLTVV.

The rearrangement uses TRBV7-6 and TRBJ1-3; D is unresolved. The CDR3 spans 16 residues. Per the germline V gene, CDR1 is SGHVS and CDR2 is FNYEAQ. The V end lost 0 bases, the J end lost 0 bases, and 9 bases lay between the germline ends. The CDR3 nucleotides read TGTGCCAGCAGCTTAGCGGTCCTCGGCTCTGGAAACACCATATATTTT. Its protein is CASSLAVLGSGNTIYF.

The chain links TRBV9 to TRBJ1-3, with a weak D call TRBD1 (5 bases). There are 17 residues in the CDR3. V lost 2 bases, J lost 3 bases, and 18 bases lay in between. Germline loops: CDR1 SGDLS, CDR2 YYNGEE. CDR3 coding DNA: TGTGCCAGCAGCGTTAGCGTGGGGGGTTCCAGTGGAAACACCATATATTTT. The encoded protein is CASSVSVGGSSGNTIYF. Full variable domain (remainder filled in from reference TRBV9 and TRBJ1-3): DSGVTQTPKHLITATGQRVTLRCSPRSGDLSVYWYQQSLDQGLQFLIQYYNGEERAKGNILERFSAQQFPDLHSELNLSSLELGDSALYFCASSVSVGGSSGNTIYFGEGSWLTVV.

This rearrangement joins TRBV7-6 to TRBJ2-5; TRBD2 matches 15 bases. In germline, CDR1 is SGHVS, CDR2 FNYEAQ. CDR3 length: 16 residues. The J segment lost 4 bases and the V segment lost 5 bases, leaving 5 bases of the junction unmatched. Written as DNA, the CDR3 is TGTGCCAGCAGCCGGACTAGCGGGAGGGTGTCAGAGACCCAGTACTTC. Amino acid sequence: CASSRTSGRVSETQYF. The full variable domain, completed using reference TRBV7-6 and TRBJ2-5, is GAGVSQSPRYKVTKRGQDVALRCDPISGHVSLYWYRQALGQGPEFLTYFNYEAQQDKSGLPNDRFSAERPEGSISTLTIQRTEQRDSAMYRCASSRTSGRVSETQYFGPGTRLLVL.

V gene TRBV28 combines with J gene TRBJ2-2, with TRBD2 matching 13 bases. Per germline, CDR1 MDHEN and CDR2 SYDVKM. This CDR3 contains 17 residues. The V gene end was trimmed by 5 bases and the J gene end by 3 bases; junction bases not matched to a gene: 6. CDR3 sequence (DNA): TGTGCCAGCAGTGGCGGGACTAGCGGGATGTACACCGGGGAGCTGTTTTTT. Encoded protein: CASSGGTSGMYTGELFF.

This clone was found once. The rearrangement joins TRBV15 to TRBJ2-2; the match to TRBD1 covers 8 bases. CDR1 is LNHNV, CDR2 YYDKDF, per germline (reference sequence). J lost 4 bases, V lost 2 bases, and 3 bases had no gene match. This CDR3 has 15 residues. This CDR3 reads CATSRQDRATGELFF. Here the CDR3 DNA reads TGTGCCACCAGCAGACAGGACAGGGCCACCGGGGAGCTGTTTTTT.

J is TRBJ2-1 and V is TRBV19; 8 positions agree with TRBD2. In germline, CDR1 is LNHDA, CDR2 SQIVND (reference sequence). The trim removed 2 bases at V and 6 bases at J, leaving 6 bases unmatched. The CDR3 is 15 residues long. The CDR3 bases are TGTGCCAGTAGTATAAATACAGGACTAGCCAATGAGCAGTTCTTC. It is translated as CASSINTGLANEQFF.

The chain links TRBV5-1 to TRBJ2-1; no clear D. V was trimmed by 0 bases and J by 10 bases, leaving 17 bases between them. The CDR3 consists of 15 residues. Germline V lookup: CDR1 SGHRS, CDR2 YFSETQ. The DNA for the CDR3 is TGCGCCAGCAGCTTGGTCGAATTTGGGCCACGGGAGCAGTTCTTC. The encoded protein is CASSLVEFGPREQFF.

The chain has TRBV9 and TRBJ2-1, with TRBD2 matching 7 bases. Losses at the gene ends were 2 bases for V and 6 bases for J; bases not matched to a gene: 5. CDR1 is SGDLS and CDR2 is YYNGEE in the germline V gene. CDR3 size: 14 residues. CDR3 in amino acids: CASSVGEGANEQFF. CDR3 in DNA: TGTGCCAGCAGCGTTGGGGAGGGTGCCAATGAGCAGTTCTTC. Based on the CDR3 plus reference TRBV9 and TRBJ2-1, the full variable domain is DSGVTQTPKHLITATGQRVTLRCSPRSGDLSVYWYQQSLDQGLQFLIQYYNGEERAKGNILERFSAQQFPDLHSELNLSSLELGDSALYFCASSVGEGANEQFFGPGTRLTVL.

The V call is TRBV5-1, the J call TRBJ2-3, with 7 bases lining up with TRBD1. J lost 1 base, V lost 4 bases, and 9 bases had no gene match. CDR1 is SGHRS and CDR2 is YFSETQ in the germline V gene. CDR3 length equals 16 residues. CDR3 nucleotide sequence: TGCGCCAGCAGCAACCCTCGACAGGGCGGCACAGATACGCAGTATTTT. Translation: CASSNPRQGGTDTQYF.

The gene calls are TRBV30 and TRBJ2-1; TRBD2 is a possible D gene (5 bases). Trimming stripped 7 bases from V and 15 bases from J, with 16 bases between. This CDR3 has 10 residues. Germline-derived CDR1 and CDR2 are GTSNPN and SVGIG (reference sequence). The CDR3 here is CASGGGLWFF. The CDR3 DNA reads TGTGCCTCCGGAGGAGGACTGTGGTTCTTC.